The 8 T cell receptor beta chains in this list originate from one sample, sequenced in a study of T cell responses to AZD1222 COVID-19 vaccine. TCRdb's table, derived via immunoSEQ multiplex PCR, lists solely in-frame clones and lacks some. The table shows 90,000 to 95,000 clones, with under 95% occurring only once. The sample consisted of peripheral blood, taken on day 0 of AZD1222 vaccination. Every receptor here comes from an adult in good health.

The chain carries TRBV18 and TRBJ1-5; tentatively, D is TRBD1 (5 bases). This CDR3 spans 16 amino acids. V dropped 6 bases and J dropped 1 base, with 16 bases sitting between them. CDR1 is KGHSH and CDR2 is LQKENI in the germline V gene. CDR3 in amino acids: CASSPNPGESNQPQHF. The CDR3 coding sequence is TGTGCCAGCTCGCCTAACCCGGGGGAAAGCAATCAGCCCCAGCATTTT.

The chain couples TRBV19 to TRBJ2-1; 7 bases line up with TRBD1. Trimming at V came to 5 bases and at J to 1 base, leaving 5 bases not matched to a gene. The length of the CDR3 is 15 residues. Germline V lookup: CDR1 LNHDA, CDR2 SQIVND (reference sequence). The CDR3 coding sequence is TGTGCCAGTAGTCCCGACAGGGAGTCCTACAATGAGCAGTTCTTC. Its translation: CASSPDRESYNEQFF.

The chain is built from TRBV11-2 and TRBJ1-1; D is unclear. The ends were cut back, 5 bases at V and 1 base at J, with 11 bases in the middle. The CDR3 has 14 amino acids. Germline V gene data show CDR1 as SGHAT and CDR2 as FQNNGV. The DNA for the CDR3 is TGTGCCAGCAGCCACGGATACGGGAACACTGAAGCTTTCTTT. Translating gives CASSHGYGNTEAFF.

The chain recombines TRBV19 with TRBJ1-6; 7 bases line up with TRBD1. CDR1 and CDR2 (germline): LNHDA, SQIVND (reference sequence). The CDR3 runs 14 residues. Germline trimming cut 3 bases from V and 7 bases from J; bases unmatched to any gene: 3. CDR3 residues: CASSMATGNSPLHF. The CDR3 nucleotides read TGTGCCAGTAGTATGGCGACAGGGAATTCACCCCTCCACTTT.

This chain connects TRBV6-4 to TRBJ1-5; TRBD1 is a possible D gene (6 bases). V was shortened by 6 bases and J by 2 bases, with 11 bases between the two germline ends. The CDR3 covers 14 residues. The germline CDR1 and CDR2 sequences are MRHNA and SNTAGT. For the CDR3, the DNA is TGTGCCAGCAGCCAGGGGTCGGGCAATCAGCCCCAGCATTTT. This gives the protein CASSQGSGNQPQHF.

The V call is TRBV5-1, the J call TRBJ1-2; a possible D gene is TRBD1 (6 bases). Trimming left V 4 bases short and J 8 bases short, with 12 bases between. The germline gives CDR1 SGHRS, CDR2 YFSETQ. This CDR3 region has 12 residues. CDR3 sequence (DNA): TGCGCCAGCAGCGGGAGACAGGAGGGCTACACCTTC. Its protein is CASSGRQEGYTF.

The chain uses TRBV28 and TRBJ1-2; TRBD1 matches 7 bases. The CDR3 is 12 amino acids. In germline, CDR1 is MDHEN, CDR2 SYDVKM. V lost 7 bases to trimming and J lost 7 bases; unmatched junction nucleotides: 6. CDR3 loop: CASKTGTVGYTF. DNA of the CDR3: TGTGCCAGCAAAACCGGGACAGTTGGCTACACCTTC.

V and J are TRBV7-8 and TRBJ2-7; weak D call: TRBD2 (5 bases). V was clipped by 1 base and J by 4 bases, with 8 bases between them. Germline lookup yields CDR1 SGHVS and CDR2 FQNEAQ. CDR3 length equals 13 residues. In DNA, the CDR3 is TGTGCCAGCAGCTTAGAAACTAGATACGAGCAGTACTTC. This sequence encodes CASSLETRYEQYF.